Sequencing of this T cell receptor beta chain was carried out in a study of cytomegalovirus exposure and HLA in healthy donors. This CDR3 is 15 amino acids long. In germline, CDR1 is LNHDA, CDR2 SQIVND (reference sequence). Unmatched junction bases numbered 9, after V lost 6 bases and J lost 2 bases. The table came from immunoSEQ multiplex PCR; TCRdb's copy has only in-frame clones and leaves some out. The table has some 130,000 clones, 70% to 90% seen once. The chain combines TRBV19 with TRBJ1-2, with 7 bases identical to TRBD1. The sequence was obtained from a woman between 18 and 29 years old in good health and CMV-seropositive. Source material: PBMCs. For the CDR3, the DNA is TGTGCCAGTAGCCCTTACAGGGGTTACAACTATGGCTACACCTTC. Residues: CASSPYRGYNYGYTF.